This T cell receptor beta chain was sequenced for a study of regulatory T cells in long-lasting Graves disease. Concerning this clonotype: Its antigen is still unknown.

Assembly of TCR beta libraries relied on iRepertoire HTBI primers together with Arm-PCR of CDR3 regions. In the authors' methods: The study identified roughly 59 TRBV and 11 to 15 TRBJ segments across samples. TCRdb reprocessed the multiplex PCR reads with MiXCR, giving one entry per CDR3 protein. These V and J calls originate from TCRdb's pipeline instead of the authors' own analysis. The sample has approximately 400,000 distinct CDR3 sequences; over 12% are singletons. CDR1 is KGHSH, CDR2 LQKENI, per germline. This CDR3 is built from 13 residues. J lost 5 bases, V lost 4 bases, and 2 bases had no gene match. Study findings and constraints: Persistent Graves' patients showed less TCR diversity than newly diagnosed patients showed. TRBV28, TRBJ1-2 and TRBJ2-5 were favored in persistent disease.

Noted time point: newly diagnosed GD, antithyroid drugs for less than 3 months. RNA extracted from PBMCs served as the sequencing template. This same sample was also part of a study on T cells in Graves' hyperthyroidism and ophthalmopathy. From that second work: The patients, who ranged from 18 to 65 in age, presented with newly diagnosed hyperthyroidism lasting under 2 months.

The source of this sequence is a middle-aged woman with Graves disease. Specimen: peripheral blood mononuclear cells (PBMCs), collected at new diagnosis, from a patient treated with antithyroid drugs. The chain recombines TRBV18 with TRBJ2-1; 7 bases align to TRBD1. The CDR3 reads CASSRQGNNEQFF. The DNA for the CDR3 is TGTGCCAGCTCACGACAGGGAAACAATGAGCAGTTCTTC. The full variable domain, completed using reference TRBV18 and TRBJ2-1, is NAGVMQNPRHLVRRRGQEARLRCSPMKGHSHVYWYRQLPEEGLKFMVYLQKENIIDESGMPKERFSAEFPKEGPSILRIQQVVRGDSAAYFCASSRQGNNEQFFGPGTRLTVL.